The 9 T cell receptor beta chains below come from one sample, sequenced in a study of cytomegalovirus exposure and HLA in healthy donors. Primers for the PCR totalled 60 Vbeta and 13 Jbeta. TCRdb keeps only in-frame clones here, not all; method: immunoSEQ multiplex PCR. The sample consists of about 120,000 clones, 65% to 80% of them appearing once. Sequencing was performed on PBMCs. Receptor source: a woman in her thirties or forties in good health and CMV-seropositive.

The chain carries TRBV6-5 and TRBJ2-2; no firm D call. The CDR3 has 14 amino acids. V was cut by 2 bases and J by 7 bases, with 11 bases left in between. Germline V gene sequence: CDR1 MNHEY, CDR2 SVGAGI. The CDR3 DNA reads TGTGCCAGCAGTTACACAACGGGTGGCGGGGAGCTGTTTTTT. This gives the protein CASSYTTGGGELFF.

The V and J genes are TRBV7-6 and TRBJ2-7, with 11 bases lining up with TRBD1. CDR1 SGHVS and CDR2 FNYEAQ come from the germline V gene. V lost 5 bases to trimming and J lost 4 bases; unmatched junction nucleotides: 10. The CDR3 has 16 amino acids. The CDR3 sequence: CASSQGTGGGLYEQYF. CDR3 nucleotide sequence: TGTGCCAGCAGCCAAGGGACAGGGGGTGGCCTATACGAGCAGTACTTC.

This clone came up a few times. CDR3 bases: TGTGCCAGCAGTGAGTGGGGCGGATTCTACGAGCAGTACTTC. It codes for CASSEWGGFYEQYF. The chain couples TRBV27 to TRBJ2-7; maybe TRBD1 (5 bases). This CDR3 comprises 14 residues. Trimming shortened V by 5 bases and J by 3 bases, and 14 bases separated the two germline ends. CDR1 is MNHEY, CDR2 SMNVEV, per germline (reference sequence).

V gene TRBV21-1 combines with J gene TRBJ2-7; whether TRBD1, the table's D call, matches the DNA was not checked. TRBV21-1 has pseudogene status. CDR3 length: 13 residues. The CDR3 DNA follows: TGTGCCAGCAGCGCTCAGGGTACCCACGAGCAGTACTTC. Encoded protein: CASSAQGTHEQYF.

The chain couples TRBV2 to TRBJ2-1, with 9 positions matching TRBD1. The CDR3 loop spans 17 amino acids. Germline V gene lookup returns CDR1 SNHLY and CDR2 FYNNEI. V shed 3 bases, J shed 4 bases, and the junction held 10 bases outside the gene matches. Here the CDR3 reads CASSDPDRGIFYNEQFF. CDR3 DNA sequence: TGTGCCAGCAGTGATCCCGACAGGGGGATCTTTTACAATGAGCAGTTCTTC.

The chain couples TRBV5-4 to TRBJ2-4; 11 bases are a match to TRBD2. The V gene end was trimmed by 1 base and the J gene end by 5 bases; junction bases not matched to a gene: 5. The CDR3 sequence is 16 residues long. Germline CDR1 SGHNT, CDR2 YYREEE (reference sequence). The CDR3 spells CASSLWVAGGENIQYF. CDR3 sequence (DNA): TGTGCCAGCAGCTTGTGGGTAGCGGGGGGGGAAAACATTCAGTACTTC.

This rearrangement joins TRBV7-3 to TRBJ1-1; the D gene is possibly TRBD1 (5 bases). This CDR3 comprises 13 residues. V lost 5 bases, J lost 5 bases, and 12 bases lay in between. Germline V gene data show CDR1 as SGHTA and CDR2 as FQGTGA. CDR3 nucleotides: TGTGCCAGCAGCCCGGGGGGTAGGACTGAAGCTTTCTTT. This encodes CASSPGGRTEAFF. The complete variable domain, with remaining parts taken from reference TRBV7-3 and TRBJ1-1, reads GAGVSQTPSNKVTEKGKYVELRCDPISGHTALYWYRQSLGQGPEFLIYFQGTGAADDSGLPNDRFFAVRPEGSVSTLKIQRTERGDSAVYLCASSPGGRTEAFFGQGTRLTVV.

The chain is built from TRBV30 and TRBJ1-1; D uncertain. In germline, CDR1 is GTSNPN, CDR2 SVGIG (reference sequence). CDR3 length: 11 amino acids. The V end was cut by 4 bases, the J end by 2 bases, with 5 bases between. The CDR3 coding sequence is TGTGCCTGGATAGTAAACACTGAAGCTTTCTTT. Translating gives CAWIVNTEAFF. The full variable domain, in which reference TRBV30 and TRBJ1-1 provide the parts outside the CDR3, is SQTIHQWPATLVQPVGSPLSLECTVEGTSNPNLYWYRQAAGRGLQLLFYSVGIGQISSEVPQNLSASRPQDRQFILSSKKLLLSDSGFYLCAWIVNTEAFFGQGTRLTVV.

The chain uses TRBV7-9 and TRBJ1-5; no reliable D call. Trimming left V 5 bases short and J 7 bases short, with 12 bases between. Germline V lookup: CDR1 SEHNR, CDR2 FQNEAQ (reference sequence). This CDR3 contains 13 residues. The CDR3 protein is CASSQETSQPQHF. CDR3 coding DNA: TGTGCCAGCAGCCAAGAAACGAGCCAGCCCCAGCATTTT.